The 14 T cell receptor beta chains reported below all come from one sample, sequenced in a study of blood T cells in healthy people across ages. Through a sample-barcoded 5' primer and a J-beta primer mix, a second PCR was run for about 6 to 11 cycles. TCRdb analysed the 5' RACE reads with MiXCR anew, one entry per CDR3 protein. This sample has approximately 800,000 distinct CDR3 sequences; roughly 24% occur once, and the top ten carry approximately 2.9%. The data were also submitted as part of a second study, on T cells of mothers and their children.

What was sequenced was blood. Receptor source: a boy aged 5-17 years in good health.

The rearrangement links TRBV6-5 to TRBJ2-3, with D perhaps matching TRBD1 or TRBD2 (6 bases each). CDR1 and CDR2 from the germline V gene are MNHEY and SVGAGI. Trimming removed 0 bases at V and 5 bases at J, with 12 bases between. The CDR3 is 15 amino acids. The DNA of the CDR3 is TGTGCCAGCAGTTACTCGCAACAGGGAGGAGATACGCAGTATTTT. Protein sequence: CASSYSQQGGDTQYF.

This clonotype turned up a few times. J is TRBJ1-2 and V is TRBV12-3 or TRBV12-4; D ambiguous. Trimming cost V 5 bases and J 0 bases, with 16 bases left between them. The CDR3 sequence is 16 residues long. As DNA, the CDR3 is TGTGCCAGCAGTACCGGCAGCAGCTTAGCTAACTATGGCTACACCTTC. Translated, it gives CASSTGSSLANYGYTF.

With respect to this clonotype: The junction departs from the called germline gene at one end, perhaps through a read error. The chain has TRBV12-3 or TRBV12-4 and TRBJ2-3, with D maybe TRBD2 (6 bases). The CDR3 contains 11 residues. CDR3 in DNA: TGTGGCAGCGGGTCGCCAGATACGCAGTATTTT. Amino acid sequence: CGSGSPDTQYF.

The chain couples TRBV27 to TRBJ2-6; D gene uncertain. The V gene lost 7 bases and the J gene lost 1 base, with 11 bases spanning the gap. Germline V lookup: CDR1 MNHEY, CDR2 SMNVEV (reference sequence). This CDR3 is 15 amino acids long. The CDR3 nucleotides read TGTGCCAGCAAGGACCCGAGGTCTGGGGCCAACGTCCTGACTTTC. Protein sequence: CASKDPRSGANVLTF.

The V and J genes are TRBV18 and TRBJ2-6, with 9 positions matching TRBD1. With 6 bases clipped from V and 0 bases from J, the junction kept 6 bases outside the gene matches. The CDR3 spans 17 residues. CDR1 is KGHSH and CDR2 is LQKENI in the germline V gene. The chain's CDR3 is CASSQQGAPSGANVLTF. CDR3 nucleotide sequence: TGTGCCAGCTCCCAACAGGGGGCCCCCTCTGGGGCCAACGTCCTGACTTTC.

On this clonotype itself: The junction departs from the called germline gene at one end, perhaps through a read error. The chain couples TRBV9 to TRBJ1-6, with D perhaps TRBD1 (5 bases). Germline CDR1 is SGDLS and CDR2 is YYNGEE. This CDR3 contains 14 residues. CDR3 nucleotides: TGTGCCAGCAGCGCGGGACCCAATAATTCACCCCTCCGCTTT. This gives the protein CASSAGPNNSPLRF.

For this clonotype: Its ends do not fully match the called genes, so a read error is possible. V gene TRBV20-1 combines with J gene TRBJ2-5; TRBD2 might be the D (5 bases). The end of the DNA fits TRBJ2-1 better, so the J call may be wrong. In germline, CDR1 is DFQATT, CDR2 SNEGSKA (reference sequence). This CDR3 is built from 10 residues. CDR3 protein: CGAPSFEQFF. DNA for the CDR3: TGCGGTGCTCCTAGCTTTGAGCAGTTCTTC.

This rearrangement joins TRBV12-3 or TRBV12-4 to TRBJ2-3; D unclear. Trimming cost V 4 bases and J 7 bases, with 12 bases left between them. This CDR3 is 13 amino acids long. The CDR3 coding sequence is TGTGCCAGCAGTTCAAACGGATGGAATACGCAGTATTTT. It specifies CASSSNGWNTQYF.

The chain couples TRBV9 to TRBJ2-5; D may be TRBD2 (6 bases). The V and J ends lost 0 bases and 4 bases respectively, with 13 bases between them. Germline V CDR1 and CDR2: SGDLS, YYNGEE. This CDR3 has 15 amino acids. The CDR3 DNA is TGTGCCAGCAGCGTAGCGAGTAGCGGAATAGAGACCCAGTACTTC. Translating gives CASSVASSGIETQYF.

The chain links TRBV19 to TRBJ2-3, with no clear D. V was clipped by 1 base and J by 0 bases, with 5 bases between them. The CDR3 contains 14 residues. Germline V gives CDR1 LNHDA, CDR2 SQIVND (reference sequence). This CDR3 is CASSIVFSTDTQYF. The CDR3 nucleotides are TGTGCCAGTAGTATAGTTTTTAGCACAGATACGCAGTATTTT.

The rearrangement uses TRBV6-1 and TRBJ1-2, with D uncertain. The V and J ends lost 8 bases and 8 bases respectively, with 12 bases between them. CDR3 length equals 11 residues. Looked up from germline, CDR1 is MNHNS and CDR2 is SASEGT. This CDR3 reads CASPLREGYTF. The CDR3 bases are TGTGCCAGCCCCCTAAGAGAAGGCTACACCTTC.

This clonotype has a handful of counts. The chain links TRBV19 to TRBJ2-1; perhaps D is TRBD1 or TRBD2 (5 bases each). Trimming removed 1 base from V and 0 bases from J, with 7 bases in between. In germline, CDR1 is LNHDA, CDR2 SQIVND (reference sequence). The CDR3 contains 15 residues. The CDR3, as DNA: TGTGCCAGTAGTATAGTAGGGACCTCCTACAATGAGCAGTTCTTC. Amino acid sequence: CASSIVGTSYNEQFF.

The chain carries TRBV6-2 or TRBV6-3 and TRBJ2-5; 10 nucleotides agree with TRBD1. The CDR3 is 16 amino acids. The V and J ends lost 4 bases and 3 bases, in that order; junction bases with no gene match: 8. Germline V CDR1 and CDR2: MNHEY, SVGEGT. CDR3 residues: CASSSPQGTGEETQYF. The CDR3, as DNA: TGTGCCAGCAGTTCCCCACAGGGGACAGGGGAAGAGACCCAGTACTTC.

This clonotype has just a few counts. The chain is built from TRBV20-1 and TRBJ2-3, with TRBD2 matching over 10 bases. Germline loops: CDR1 DFQATT, CDR2 SNEGSKA (reference sequence). Trimming at V came to 3 bases and at J to 1 base, leaving 13 bases not matched to a gene. The CDR3 has 18 residues. The CDR3 region has the DNA TGCAGTGCTAGTCCTAGCGGGGGCCTTCGGGCTGGCACAGATACGCAGTATTTT. Protein: CSASPSGGLRAGTDTQYF.